The 30 T cell receptor beta chains presented below share a single source sample, sequenced in a study of T cell responses to AZD1222 COVID-19 vaccine. Sequencing used immunoSEQ multiplex PCR; TCRdb keeps in-frame clones, though not all of them. The sample gives about 130,000 clones, roughly 93% of which show up once; approximately 0.98% is in the top ten. Material: peripheral blood, obtained 28 days after the second AZD1222 dose. The receptors shown here come from an adult who received the AZD1222 COVID-19 vaccine.

The chain carries TRBV6-1 and TRBJ2-7; D uncertain. CDR1 is MNHNS, CDR2 SASEGT, per germline. The CDR3 spans 12 residues. V was cut by 2 bases and J by 9 bases, with 11 bases left in between. CDR3 coding DNA: TGTGCCAGCAGTGAAAAGGCGGTCGGGCAGTACTTC. This translates into CASSEKAVGQYF.

V and J are TRBV9 and TRBJ1-1; 9 bases match TRBD1. This CDR3 spans 14 amino acids. V shed 6 bases, J shed 1 base, and the junction held 4 bases outside the gene matches. Germline loops: CDR1 SGDLS, CDR2 YYNGEE. CDR3 DNA: TGTGCCAGCACCAGGACAGGGGCGAACACTGAAGCTTTCTTT. It yields the protein CASTRTGANTEAFF.

V usage is TRBV28 and J usage is TRBJ2-7, with D perhaps matching TRBD1 or TRBD2 (5 bases each). V gave up 4 bases and J gave up 5 bases, with 21 bases separating them. This CDR3 contains 16 residues. Germline V gives CDR1 MDHEN, CDR2 SYDVKM. The CDR3 nucleotides read TGTGCCAGCAGTTCGTCCCCCCCCCAGGGAGTCCACGAGCAGTACTTC. Its protein is CASSSSPPQGVHEQYF.

The V call is TRBV3-1 (or the pseudogene TRBV3-2), the J call TRBJ2-2; perhaps TRBD2 as D (7 bases). Germline V gives CDR1 LGHDT, CDR2 YNNKEL (reference sequence). Trimming left V 4 bases short and J 6 bases short, with 9 bases between. The length of the CDR3 is 13 residues. DNA for the CDR3: TGTGCCAGCAGCCTCGGGGGGCCCGGGGAGCTGTTTTTT. Amino acid sequence: CASSLGGPGELFF.

DNA of the CDR3: TGTGCCAGCAGCCAGGGACTGTTTTGGTATGGCTACACCTTC. Translated, it gives CASSQGLFWYGYTF. The chain employs TRBV3-1 (or the pseudogene TRBV3-2) and TRBJ1-2; TRBD1 might be the D (5 bases). The CDR3 has 14 amino acids. Between the trimmed V and J ends, which lost 3 bases and 5 bases, there was a span of 13 bases. Germline CDR1 is LGHDT and CDR2 is YNNKEL (reference sequence).

The chain joins TRBV5-4 to TRBJ2-1, with D unresolved. V shed 6 bases and J shed 7 bases, with 14 bases lying between them. Germline CDR1 and CDR2: SGHNT and YYREEE (reference sequence). The CDR3 runs 13 residues. The CDR3 loop reads CASTPEGANEQFF. The DNA for the CDR3 is TGTGCCAGCACCCCGGAAGGAGCAAATGAGCAGTTCTTC.

This rearrangement joins TRBV28 to TRBJ1-2, with D perhaps matching TRBD1 (6 bases). The germline V gene encodes CDR1 MDHEN and CDR2 SYDVKM. The CDR3 is 16 amino acids. V was shortened by 4 bases and J by 6 bases, with 21 bases between the two germline ends. Here the CDR3 DNA reads TGTGCCAGCAGTTCGGGGAGGGGCAGGGGAGACGATGGCTACACCTTC. The encoded protein is CASSSGRGRGDDGYTF.

The V and J genes are TRBV5-1 and TRBJ1-1; unclear D gene. V was trimmed by 3 bases and J by 0 bases, leaving 9 bases between them. CDR3 size: 14 residues. Germline V gene sequence: CDR1 SGHRS, CDR2 YFSETQ. This CDR3 is CASSYYGMNTEAFF. Here the CDR3 DNA reads TGCGCCAGCAGCTACTATGGGATGAACACTGAAGCTTTCTTT.

The chain has TRBV19 and TRBJ1-2; D not resolved. Germline assignment: CDR1 LNHDA and CDR2 SQIVND (reference sequence). The V and J ends lost 5 bases and 6 bases respectively, with 13 bases between them. The length of the CDR3 is 13 residues. CDR3 nucleotides: TGTGCCAGTAGTTCCCGGACCCGAAATGGCTACACCTTC. Translation: CASSSRTRNGYTF.

The CDR3 region has the DNA TGTGCCAGCAGCACTGTAGACAGGCCGAACACTGAAGCTTTCTTT. This translates into CASSTVDRPNTEAFF. V usage is TRBV7-9 and J usage is TRBJ1-1, with D perhaps TRBD1 (6 bases). The CDR3 sequence is 15 residues long. Looked up from germline, CDR1 is SEHNR and CDR2 is FQNEAQ (reference sequence). Between the trimmed V and J ends, which lost 5 bases and 1 base, there was a span of 14 bases.

The rearrangement uses TRBV7-2 and TRBJ2-1; D is ambiguous. CDR1 SGHTA and CDR2 FQGNSA come from the germline V gene. The V and J ends lost 1 base and 2 bases respectively, with 3 bases between them. The CDR3 has 13 residues. The DNA of the CDR3 is TGTGCCAGCAGCTTAGGTGCCTACAATGAGCAGTTCTTC. Protein sequence: CASSLGAYNEQFF.

V usage is TRBV4-2 and J usage is TRBJ2-1; D unresolved. Germline CDR1 LGHNA, CDR2 YNFKEQ. This CDR3 has 14 amino acids. The V end was cut by 4 bases, the J end by 3 bases, with 10 bases between. The CDR3 spells CASSPEVRYNEQFF. CDR3 bases: TGTGCCAGCAGCCCCGAGGTGCGCTACAATGAGCAGTTCTTC.

The chain recombines TRBV10-3 with TRBJ1-1; D unclear. The germline V gene encodes CDR1 ENHRY and CDR2 SYGVKD. This CDR3 is built from 14 residues. Between the trimmed V and J ends, which lost 0 bases and 2 bases, there was a span of 7 bases. In DNA form, the CDR3 reads TGTGCCATCAGTGAGTCGGGGTTTAACACTGAAGCTTTCTTT. It is translated as CAISESGFNTEAFF.

This rearrangement joins TRBV7-9 to TRBJ2-7; 7 bases fit TRBD1. The germline CDR1 and CDR2 sequences are SEHNR and FQNEAQ (reference sequence). The CDR3 is 16 amino acids. The trim removed 5 bases at V and 4 bases at J, leaving 14 bases unmatched. CDR3 sequence: CASSPGWTGSSYEQYF. The CDR3, as DNA: TGTGCCAGCAGCCCGGGATGGACAGGTTCGTCGTACGAGCAGTACTTC. Complete variable domain (other parts from reference TRBV7-9 and TRBJ2-7): DTGVSQNPRHKITKRGQNVTFRCDPISEHNRLYWYRQTLGQGPEFLTYFQNEAQLEKSRLLSDRFSAERPKGSFSTLEIQRTEQGDSAMYLCASSPGWTGSSYEQYFGPGTRLTVT.

This clone was seen just once. V is TRBV5-1 and J is TRBJ1-4, with 8 nucleotides matching TRBD1. Germline CDR1 and CDR2: SGHRS and YFSETQ. The CDR3 is 15 residues long. The junction had 3 bases not matched to a gene; V was cut back by 0 bases and J by 5 bases. CDR3 loop: CASSLGTGRNEKLFF. The CDR3 nucleotides are TGCGCCAGCAGCTTGGGGACAGGGAGAAATGAAAAACTGTTTTTT.

The V gene is TRBV7-3, the J gene TRBJ2-4; D not certain. The CDR3 consists of 13 residues. Germline loops: CDR1 SGHTA, CDR2 FQGTGA. V was shortened by 5 bases and J by 0 bases, with 5 bases between the two germline ends. CDR3 protein: CASSPLAKNIQYF. In DNA, the CDR3 is TGTGCCAGCAGCCCCCTAGCCAAAAACATTCAGTACTTC. The full variable domain, its missing parts supplied by reference TRBV7-3 and TRBJ2-4, is GAGVSQTPSNKVTEKGKYVELRCDPISGHTALYWYRQSLGQGPEFLIYFQGTGAADDSGLPNDRFFAVRPEGSVSTLKIQRTERGDSAVYLCASSPLAKNIQYFGAGTRLSVL.

This clone came up a few times. This chain connects TRBV9 to TRBJ1-4; 10 nucleotides agree with TRBD1. J lost 5 bases, V lost 3 bases, and 7 bases had no gene match. The CDR3 totals 16 residues. The germline V gene has CDR1 SGDLS and CDR2 YYNGEE. DNA for the CDR3: TGTGCCAGCAGCGAAAGACAGGGGGCGCGAAATGAAAAACTGTTTTTT. This sequence encodes CASSERQGARNEKLFF.

The chain recombines TRBV3-1 (or the pseudogene TRBV3-2) with TRBJ1-6; TRBD1 might be the D (6 bases). This CDR3 has 16 amino acids. The germline V gene has CDR1 LGHDT and CDR2 YNNKEL (reference sequence). The ends were cut back, 0 bases at V and 4 bases at J, with 10 bases in the middle. CDR3 nucleotide sequence: TGTGCCAGCAGCCAAGAAGGCGGACAGTATAATTCACCCCTCCACTTT. Its protein is CASSQEGGQYNSPLHF.

V and J are TRBV19 and TRBJ1-4, with D tentatively TRBD1 (5 bases). Trimming left V 4 bases short and J 9 bases short, with 12 bases between. This CDR3 has 13 residues. The germline V gene encodes CDR1 LNHDA and CDR2 SQIVND (reference sequence). The CDR3 DNA reads as TGTGCCAGTAGTAAGCCCCGGACACAAAAACTGTTTTTT. It translates to CASSKPRTQKLFF.

CDR3 protein: CASSVAGEVNQPQHF. CDR3 DNA: TGTGCCAGCAGCGTAGCCGGGGAGGTAAATCAGCCCCAGCATTTT. The chain couples TRBV9 to TRBJ1-5; D gene unclear. Germline CDR1 is SGDLS and CDR2 is YYNGEE. The V end lost 0 bases, the J end lost 4 bases, and 11 bases lay between the germline ends. The CDR3 contains 15 residues.

The chain recombines TRBV10-2 with TRBJ2-5; 8 nucleotides match TRBD2. CDR3 size: 15 residues. CDR1 and CDR2 from the germline V gene are WSHSY and SAAADI. J gave up 7 bases and V 3 bases, and 10 bases lay outside the gene matches. The CDR3 is CASSDFGTSRWTQYF. CDR3 DNA: TGCGCCAGCAGTGATTTCGGGACTAGTCGGTGGACCCAGTACTTC.

The chain carries TRBV28 and TRBJ1-5; the D gene is possibly TRBD1 (5 bases). The CDR3 runs 17 residues. In germline, CDR1 is MDHEN, CDR2 SYDVKM. The germline V and J ends were trimmed by 4 bases and 0 bases, with 16 bases remaining between them. DNA for the CDR3: TGTGCCAGCAGTTCTAGGGGATTTACTAATAGCAATCAGCCCCAGCATTTT. Protein: CASSSRGFTNSNQPQHF.

The V call is TRBV13, the J call TRBJ2-1; 9 bases are a match to TRBD2. Losses at the gene ends were 0 bases for V and 12 bases for J; bases not matched to a gene: 12. The CDR3 consists of 16 residues. CDR1 and CDR2 (germline): PRHDT, FYEKMQ (reference sequence). CDR3 DNA: TGTGCCAGCAGCTTAGGGACTAGCGGACCAGAGGGGGGGCAGTTCTTC. This translates into CASSLGTSGPEGGQFF.

This chain uses TRBV5-1 with TRBJ2-1; TRBD2 matches at 16 bases. Per the germline V gene, CDR1 is SGHRS and CDR2 is YFSETQ. J gave up 9 bases and V 0 bases, and 12 bases lay outside the gene matches. This CDR3 comprises 19 residues. CDR3 loop: CASSLALGLAGGGLGEQFF. CDR3 coding DNA: TGCGCCAGCAGCTTGGCCTTGGGACTAGCGGGAGGGGGGCTTGGTGAGCAGTTCTTC.

This chain connects TRBV28 to TRBJ2-3, with a possible D match to TRBD2 (5 bases). CDR3 length equals 15 residues. V lost 2 bases and J lost 8, with 17 bases in between. Germline V gives CDR1 MDHEN, CDR2 SYDVKM. In DNA, the CDR3 is TGTGCCAGCAGTTTAGAAGGGAGCCCGTGGCGTACGCAGTATTTT. As protein: CASSLEGSPWRTQYF. The entire variable domain, with the rest obtained from reference TRBV28 and TRBJ2-3, is as follows: DVKVTQSSRYLVKRTGEKVFLECVQDMDHENMFWYRQDPGLGLRLIYFSYDVKMKEKGDIPEGYSVSREKKERFSLILESASTNQTSMYLCASSLEGSPWRTQYFGPGTRLTVL.

The rearrangement uses TRBV18 and TRBJ2-3; D not certain. V lost 8 bases and J lost 0, with 15 bases in between. The CDR3 length is 15 residues. Germline V CDR1 and CDR2: KGHSH, LQKENI. CDR3 coding DNA: TGTGCCAGCCTCCTAGGCACGGGCAGCACAGATACGCAGTATTTT. As protein: CASLLGTGSTDTQYF.

The chain has TRBV13 and TRBJ1-5; 7 nucleotides align to TRBD1. Trimming removed 3 bases from V and 4 bases from J; junction bases left unmatched: 3. This CDR3 comprises 14 residues. The germline gives CDR1 PRHDT, CDR2 FYEKMQ (reference sequence). CDR3 bases: TGTGCCAGCAGCTTGGGGACAGCGAATCAGCCCCAGCATTTT. Translating it yields CASSLGTANQPQHF.

This rearrangement joins TRBV18 to TRBJ2-1; TRBD2 is a possible D gene (6 bases). Trimming removed 2 bases at V and 11 bases at J, with 13 bases between. CDR3 length: 13 residues. Germline loops: CDR1 KGHSH, CDR2 LQKENI. CDR3 amino acids: CASSPSQRAQQFF. The DNA for the CDR3 is TGTGCCAGCTCACCATCTCAGCGGGCGCAGCAGTTCTTC.

The CDR3: CASTGGTDSDYGYTF. The CDR3 DNA reads as TGCGCCAGCACCGGGGGTACTGATTCGGACTATGGCTACACCTTC. This chain links TRBV10-2 with TRBJ1-2; weak D call: TRBD1 (5 bases). Trimming left V 7 bases short and J 3 bases short, with 18 bases between. CDR1 is WSHSY, CDR2 SAAADI, per germline. The CDR3 covers 15 residues.

The chain recombines TRBV30 with TRBJ2-7; D might be TRBD1 (5 bases). The CDR3 totals 13 residues. V lost 4 bases and J 6 bases, leaving 16 bases between the germline ends. CDR1 is GTSNPN and CDR2 is SVGIG in the germline V gene (reference sequence). The CDR3 is CAWTLGEGVEQYF. The DNA of the CDR3 is TGTGCCTGGACTTTGGGCGAAGGGGTCGAGCAGTACTTC. Complete variable domain (other parts from reference TRBV30 and TRBJ2-7): SQTIHQWPATLVQPVGSPLSLECTVEGTSNPNLYWYRQAAGRGLQLLFYSVGIGQISSEVPQNLSASRPQDRQFILSSKKLLLSDSGFYLCAWTLGEGVEQYFGPGTRLTVT.